This T cell receptor (beta chain) came from a study of blood T cell repertoires in COVID-19. Study context: The analysed material was cDNA or gDNA that came from T cells, B-cell-depleted T cells, or PBMCs.

Which cohort a participant joined came from the clinical history participants gave. It was within 2 weeks before study entry that exposed participants met a COVID-19 case. Authors' data handling: Nucleated cell counts were estimated from reference gene primer amplification. Measured with immunoSEQ multiplex PCR; TCRdb has only the in-frame clones, and not every one. That table furnishes V, J and clone size, whereas the DNA furnished D and trimming. The table records 200,000 to 250,000 clones, roughly 85% of them present only once. Germline V gene sequence: CDR1 KGHDR, CDR2 SFDVKD. The CDR3 totals 11 residues. Trimming cost V 4 bases and J 8 bases, with 5 bases left between them.

The material sequenced was PBMCs or T cells enriched from blood (not recorded which). The V call is TRBV24-1, the J call TRBJ2-1; no reliable D call. The TCR sequence derives from a woman in her forties or fifties who had been exposed to COVID-19. As DNA, the CDR3 is TGTGCCACCAGTGACCCTCATGAGCAGTTCTTC. This gives the protein CATSDPHEQFF.